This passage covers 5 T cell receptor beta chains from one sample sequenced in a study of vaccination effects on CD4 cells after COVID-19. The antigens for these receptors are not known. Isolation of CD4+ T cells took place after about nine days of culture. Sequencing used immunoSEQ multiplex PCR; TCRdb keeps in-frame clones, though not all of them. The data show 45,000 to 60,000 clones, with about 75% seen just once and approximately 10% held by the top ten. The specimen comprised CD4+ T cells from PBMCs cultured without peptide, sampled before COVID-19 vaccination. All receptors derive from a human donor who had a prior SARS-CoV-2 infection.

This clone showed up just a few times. The CDR3 nucleotides read TGCGCCAGCAGCTTGGCCCCGGGACAGGGTAAAGGGGAAGCTTTCTTT. This gives the protein CASSLAPGQGKGEAFF. This sequence joins TRBV5-1 and TRBJ1-1; 9 bases agree with TRBD1. CDR3 length: 16 residues. Germline CDR1 SGHRS, CDR2 YFSETQ. J gave up 8 bases and V 0 bases, and 11 bases lay outside the gene matches.

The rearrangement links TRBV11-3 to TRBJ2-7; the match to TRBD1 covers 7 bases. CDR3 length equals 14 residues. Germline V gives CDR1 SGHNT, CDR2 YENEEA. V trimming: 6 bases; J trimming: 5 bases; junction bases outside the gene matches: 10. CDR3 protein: CASRADRAPDEQYF. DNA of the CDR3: TGTGCCAGCAGGGCCGACAGGGCCCCCGACGAGCAGTACTTC.

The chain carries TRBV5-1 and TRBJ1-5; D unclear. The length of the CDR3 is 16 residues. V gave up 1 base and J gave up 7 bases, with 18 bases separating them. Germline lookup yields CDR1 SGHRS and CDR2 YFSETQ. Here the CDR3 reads CASSLFIQCAYQPQHF. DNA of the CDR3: TGCGCCAGCAGCTTGTTTATACAGTGCGCGTACCAGCCCCAGCATTTT.

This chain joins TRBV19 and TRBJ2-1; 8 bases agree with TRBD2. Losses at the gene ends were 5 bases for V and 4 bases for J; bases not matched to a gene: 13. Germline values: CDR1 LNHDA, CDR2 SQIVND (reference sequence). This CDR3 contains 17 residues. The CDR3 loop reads CASSPLPRGGSYNEQFF. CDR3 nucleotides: TGTGCCAGTAGTCCTCTACCTCGGGGGGGCAGTTACAATGAGCAGTTCTTC.

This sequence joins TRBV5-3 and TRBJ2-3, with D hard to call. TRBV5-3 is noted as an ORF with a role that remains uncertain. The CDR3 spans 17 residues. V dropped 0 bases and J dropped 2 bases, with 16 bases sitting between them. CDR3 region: CARSLVYIVLTTDTQYF. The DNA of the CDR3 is TGTGCCAGAAGCTTGGTTTATATCGTACTTACCACAGATACGCAGTATTTT.